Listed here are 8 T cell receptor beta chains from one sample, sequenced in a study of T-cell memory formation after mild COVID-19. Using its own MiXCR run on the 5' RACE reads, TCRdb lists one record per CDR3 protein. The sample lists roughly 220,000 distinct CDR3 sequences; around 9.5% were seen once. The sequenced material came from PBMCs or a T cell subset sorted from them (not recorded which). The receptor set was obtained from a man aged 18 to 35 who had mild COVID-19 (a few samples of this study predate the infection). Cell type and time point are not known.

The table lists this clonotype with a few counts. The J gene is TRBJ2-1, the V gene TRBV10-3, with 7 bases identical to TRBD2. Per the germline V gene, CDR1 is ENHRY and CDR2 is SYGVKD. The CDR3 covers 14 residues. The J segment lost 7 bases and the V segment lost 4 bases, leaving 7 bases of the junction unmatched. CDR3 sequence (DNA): TGTGCCATCAGTGGCCGGGCGGGGGAGAATGAGCAGTTCTTC. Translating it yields CAISGRAGENEQFF.

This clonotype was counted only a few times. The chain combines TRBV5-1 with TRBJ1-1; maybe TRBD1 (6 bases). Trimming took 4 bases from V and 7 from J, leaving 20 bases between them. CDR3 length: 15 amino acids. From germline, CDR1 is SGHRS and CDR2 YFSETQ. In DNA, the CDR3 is TGCGCCAGCAGCACCCGGGACAAGTCTTGGGGTGAAGCTTTCTTT. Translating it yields CASSTRDKSWGEAFF.

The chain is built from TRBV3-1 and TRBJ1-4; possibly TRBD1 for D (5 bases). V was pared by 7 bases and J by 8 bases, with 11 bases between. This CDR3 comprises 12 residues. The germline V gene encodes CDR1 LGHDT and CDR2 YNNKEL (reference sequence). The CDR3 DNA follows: TGTGCCAGCAACTCGGCAGGGGAAAAACTGTTTTTT. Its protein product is CASNSAGEKLFF.

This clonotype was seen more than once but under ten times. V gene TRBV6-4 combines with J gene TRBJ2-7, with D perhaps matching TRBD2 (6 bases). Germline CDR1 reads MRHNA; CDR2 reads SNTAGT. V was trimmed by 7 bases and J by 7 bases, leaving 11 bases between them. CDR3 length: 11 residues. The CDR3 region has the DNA TGTGCCAGCACCAGACTAGGGGAGCAGTACGTC. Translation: CASTRLGEQYV.

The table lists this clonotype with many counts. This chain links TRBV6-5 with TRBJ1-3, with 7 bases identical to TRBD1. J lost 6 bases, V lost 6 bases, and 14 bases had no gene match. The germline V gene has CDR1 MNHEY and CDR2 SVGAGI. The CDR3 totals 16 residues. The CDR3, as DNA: TGTGCCAGCAGGCGACAGGGACAACCTCTGGCAAACACCATATATTTT. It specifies CASRRQGQPLANTIYF.

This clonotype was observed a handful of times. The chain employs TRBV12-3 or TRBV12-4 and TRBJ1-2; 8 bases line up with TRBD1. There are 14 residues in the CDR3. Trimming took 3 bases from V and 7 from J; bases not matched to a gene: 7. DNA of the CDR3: TGTGCCAGCAGTTTGGGACAGGCCCTTGGTGGCTACACCTTC. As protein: CASSLGQALGGYTF.

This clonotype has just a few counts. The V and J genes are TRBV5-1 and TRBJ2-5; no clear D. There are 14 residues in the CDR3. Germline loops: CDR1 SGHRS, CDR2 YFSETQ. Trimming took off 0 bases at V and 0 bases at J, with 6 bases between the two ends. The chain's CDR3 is CASSLDWYQETQYF. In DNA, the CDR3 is TGCGCCAGCAGCTTGGACTGGTACCAAGAGACCCAGTACTTC.

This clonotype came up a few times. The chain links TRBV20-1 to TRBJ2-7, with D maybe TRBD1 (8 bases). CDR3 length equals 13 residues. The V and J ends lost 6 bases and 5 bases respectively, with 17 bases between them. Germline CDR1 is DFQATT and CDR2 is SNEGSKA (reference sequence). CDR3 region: CSAPGQGGNEQYF. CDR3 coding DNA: TGCAGTGCCCCCGGACAGGGAGGGAACGAGCAGTACTTC.